This entry features one T cell receptor (beta chain) sequence. This specimen belongs to a study of blood T cell repertoires in COVID-19. For the study at large: PBMCs, B-cell-depleted T cells, or T cells were the source of the cDNA or gDNA that made up the material.

Repertoires were generated with immunoSEQ multiplex PCR, while TCRdb's copy carries only in-frame clones and drops some. Counted here are some 150,000 clones, about 86% occurring once; the ten biggest clones make up over 1.5%. This clonotype was obtained from an older woman with acute or convalescent COVID-19. The sequenced material came from peripheral blood.

The CDR3 loop reads CASSRNGGNQETQYF. The CDR3 DNA reads TGCGCCAGCAGCCGCAACGGGGGGAACCAAGAGACCCAGTACTTC. The chain combines TRBV5-1 with TRBJ2-5; 7 nucleotides align to TRBD2. The J segment lost 0 bases and the V segment lost 4 bases, leaving 6 bases of the junction unmatched. CDR3 length: 15 residues. Germline V gene data show CDR1 as SGHRS and CDR2 as YFSETQ.